These T cell receptor beta chains were read from a single sample in a study of response to subunit inactivated influenza vaccine. TCRdb re-called the RT-PCR reads through MiXCR, storing one row per CDR3 protein. The data show hundreds of thousands of distinct CDR3 sequences, approximately 15% seen once. Sequenced material: PBMCs from blood, taken roughly 15 days before vaccination. All receptors derive from a man aged 45-65 years who received an inactivated influenza vaccine. CDR3s include the opening cysteine and the closing phenylalanine or tryptophan. A D gene is named only where the DNA matches it firmly. Where a row states a size, it is once, few, many or the class of an expanded clone; other rows omit it.

v_call	j_call	d_call	clone_size	cdr3_nt	cdr3_aa
TRBV4-3	TRBJ2-1	TRBD2	many	TGCGCCAGCAGACCCGCGGCTAGCGGGAGTACTACATACAATGAGCAGTTCTTC	CASRPAASGSTTYNEQFF
TRBV7-2	TRBJ2-2	TRBD2	few	TGTGCCAGCAGTCCCCCTGGGCTAGCGGGAGGCACCGGGGAGCTGTTTTTT	CASSPPGLAGGTGELFF
TRBV4-3	TRBJ2-1	-	many	TGCGCCAGCAGCCAAGATTGGGGGGGTCCCGGGACAGGTCTCCTAAATGAGCAGTTCTTC	CASSQDWGGPGTGLLNEQFF
TRBV7-2	TRBJ2-2	TRBD1	few	TGTGCCAGCAGGCCCGGGACAGGGGGCTCCGGGGAGCTGTTTTTT	CASRPGTGGSGELFF
TRBV30	TRBJ1-4	-	few	TGTGCCTGGAAACAGGGCTTTAGAACTAATGAAAAACTGTTTTTT	CAWKQGFRTNEKLFF
TRBV6-2/TRBV6-3	TRBJ1-1	-	many	TGTGCCAGTAACCGACGGGGGGACACTGAAGCTTTCTTT	CASNRRGDTEAFF
TRBV19	TRBJ2-7	TRBD2	few	TGTGCCAGTAGTATCGGCGGGAGGGGATATTACGAGCAGTACTTC	CASSIGGRGYYEQYF
TRBV21-1	TRBJ2-7	-	-	TGTGCCAGCAGCAAAACTAGGGGGAGGAGATCTACCTACGAGCAGTACTTC	CASSKTRGRRSTYEQYF
TRBV15	TRBJ1-5	-	many	TGTGCCACCAGCAGAGATCAACAGCCCCAGCATTTT	CATSRDQQPQHF
TRBV27	TRBJ2-1	-	-	TGTGCCAGCAGTTTGCAAAGGGTGTCGGCTGAGCAGTTCTTC	CASSLQRVSAEQFF
TRBV6-4	TRBJ2-1	-	-	TGTGCCAGCAGTGAAATAGTGGGGAATGAGCAGTTCTTC	CASSEIVGNEQFF
TRBV19	TRBJ1-1	-	few	TGTGCCAGTAGTATGGGTCAGGGAGAGGGGAACACTGAAGCTTTCTTT	CASSMGQGEGNTEAFF
TRBV29-1	TRBJ2-2	-	-	TGCAGCGTTGAAACTGCCCTGCGCAGGGGCCAGGGGATAGTCCCCGGGGAGCTGTTTTTT	CSVETALRRGQGIVPGELFF
TRBV19	TRBJ2-1	-	many	TGTGCCAGTAGTATCGACGGATACAATGAGCAGTTCTTC	CASSIDGYNEQFF
TRBV6-1	TRBJ1-4	-	few	TGTGCCAGCAGGGATCAGGGTGCAACTAATGAAAAACTGTTTTTT	CASRDQGATNEKLFF
TRBV4-3	TRBJ2-1	TRBD2	-	TGCGCCAGCAGCCAGACGGGCGCTAGGACTAGCGGGAGGGAGCAGTTCTTC	CASSQTGARTSGREQFF
TRBV11-2	TRBJ2-1	-	-	TGTGCCACGCAGGGTTCCCATGAGCAGTTCTTC	CATQGSHEQFF
TRBV6-5	TRBJ1-2	TRBD1	-	TGTGCCAGCAGTTACCTCTCCGGGACAGGGGGTTATAACTATGGCTACACCTTC	CASSYLSGTGGYNYGYTF
TRBV2	TRBJ2-5	-	-	TGTGCCAGCAGTCACAAGCAAGAGACCCAGTACTTC	CASSHKQETQYF
TRBV25-1	TRBJ2-7	-	-	TGTGCCAGCAGTGGATTCAGATACGAGCAGTACTTC	CASSGFRYEQYF
TRBV10-3	TRBJ1-2	-	-	TGTGCCAGCAGTGCTTCGACTCAAGACAGTTCTAACTATGGCTACACCTTC	CASSASTQDSSNYGYTF
TRBV12-3/TRBV12-4	TRBJ1-1	-	many	TGTGCCAGCAGTTTATCGAACACTGAAGCTTTCTTT	CASSLSNTEAFF
TRBV6-2/TRBV6-3	TRBJ1-5	-	-	TGTGCCAGCAGTTGGGACCCGAGCAATCAGCCCCAGCATTTT	CASSWDPSNQPQHF
TRBV12-3/TRBV12-4	TRBJ2-7	-	-	TGTGCCAGCAGTTTACAGAGGGGACCTAGTGAGCAGTACTTC	CASSLQRGPSEQYF
TRBV20-1	TRBJ2-7	-	few	TGCAGTGCTAGGTCAACTGGCGGGTGGACTCGCGGCGAGCAGTACTTC	CSARSTGGWTRGEQYF
TRBV24-1	TRBJ2-3	TRBD2	many	TGTGCCACCAGGGGACTAGCGGGGCCCACAGATACGCAGTATTTT	CATRGLAGPTDTQYF
TRBV7-2	TRBJ2-1	TRBD2	few	TGTGCCAGCAGCCCCGCTAGCGGGACAGAGCAGTTCTTC	CASSPASGTEQFF
TRBV27	TRBJ2-6	-	few	TGTGCCAGCAGCCCAACCAGTAATATCATCTCTGGGGCCAACGTCCTGACTTTC	CASSPTSNIISGANVLTF
TRBV28	TRBJ1-2	-	-	TGTGCCAGCAGTTTAAAACTTTATGTCTACACCTTC	CASSLKLYVYTF
TRBV6-1	TRBJ1-4	-	-	TGTGCCAGCAGTCCCAACCCCCTGACAGCAACTAATGAAAAACTGTTTTTT	CASSPNPLTATNEKLFF
TRBV12-3/TRBV12-4	TRBJ1-5	-	-	TGTGCCAGCAGTCCAACCCGGGCTCAGCCCCAGCATTTT	CASSPTRAQPQHF
TRBV15	TRBJ2-7	TRBD1	few	TGTGCCACCAGGGGGACAGGGGTGAGGTCCTACGAGCAGTACTTC	CATRGTGVRSYEQYF
TRBV20-1	TRBJ2-7	-	few	TGCAGTGCTCTCGTGGGGGTGCGGTACGAGCAGTACTTC	CSALVGVRYEQYF
TRBV4-3	TRBJ2-7	-	-	TGCGCCAGCAGCCAAGGAGGGGGACTCTCCTACGAGCAGTACTTC	CASSQGGGLSYEQYF
TRBV7-3	TRBJ2-2	TRBD2	few	TGTGCCAGCAGCTCCATAGGTGGGACTAGCGGGAACACCGGGGAGCTGTTTTTT	CASSSIGGTSGNTGELFF
TRBV4-3	TRBJ2-2	-	-	TGCGCCAGCAGCCATGGCCGGACTCCAAAAACCGGGGAGCTGTTTTTT	CASSHGRTPKTGELFF
TRBV30	TRBJ1-2	TRBD1	few	TGTGCCTGGAGTAGACCAGGGGGAGCGAACTATGGCTACACCTTC	CAWSRPGGANYGYTF